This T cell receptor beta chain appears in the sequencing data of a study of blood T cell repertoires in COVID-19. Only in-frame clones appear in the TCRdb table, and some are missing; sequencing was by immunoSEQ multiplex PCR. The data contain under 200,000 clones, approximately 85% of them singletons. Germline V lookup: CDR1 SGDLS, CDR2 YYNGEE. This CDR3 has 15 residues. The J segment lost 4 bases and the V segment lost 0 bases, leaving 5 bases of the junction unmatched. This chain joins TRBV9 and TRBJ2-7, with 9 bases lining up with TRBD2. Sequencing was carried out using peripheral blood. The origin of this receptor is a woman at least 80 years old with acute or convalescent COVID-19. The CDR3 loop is CASSVGTSEAYEQYF. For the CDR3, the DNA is TGTGCCAGCAGCGTAGGGACTAGCGAGGCTTACGAGCAGTACTTC.